This TCR beta chain was identified in a study of Graves' ophthalmopathy and Graves' hyperthyroidism. The length of the CDR3 is 16 residues. CDR1 and CDR2 from the germline V gene are GTSNPN and SVGIG (reference sequence). The V and J ends lost 3 bases and 4 bases, in that order; junction bases with no gene match: 10. Amplification targeted the TCR beta CDR3 regions, with RNA transcripts as the source material. In the first round, RT-PCR was carried out with HTBI primers, and a multiplex PCR formed the second round. MiXCR, run by TCRdb on the multiplex PCR reads, gives a single entry per CDR3 protein. The repertoire holds a few hundred thousand distinct CDR3 sequences, with roughly 15% as singletons. This clonotype was observed at least ten times.

The chain links TRBV30 to TRBJ2-2; 8 nucleotides align to TRBD1. The TCR comes from an adult woman with stable Graves' hyperthyroidism. The specimen sequenced was peripheral blood. The CDR3 DNA is TGTGCCTGGAGACGTCTTGGTCAGGGGGCCACCGGGGAGCTGTTTTTT. This codes for CAWRRLGQGATGELFF.